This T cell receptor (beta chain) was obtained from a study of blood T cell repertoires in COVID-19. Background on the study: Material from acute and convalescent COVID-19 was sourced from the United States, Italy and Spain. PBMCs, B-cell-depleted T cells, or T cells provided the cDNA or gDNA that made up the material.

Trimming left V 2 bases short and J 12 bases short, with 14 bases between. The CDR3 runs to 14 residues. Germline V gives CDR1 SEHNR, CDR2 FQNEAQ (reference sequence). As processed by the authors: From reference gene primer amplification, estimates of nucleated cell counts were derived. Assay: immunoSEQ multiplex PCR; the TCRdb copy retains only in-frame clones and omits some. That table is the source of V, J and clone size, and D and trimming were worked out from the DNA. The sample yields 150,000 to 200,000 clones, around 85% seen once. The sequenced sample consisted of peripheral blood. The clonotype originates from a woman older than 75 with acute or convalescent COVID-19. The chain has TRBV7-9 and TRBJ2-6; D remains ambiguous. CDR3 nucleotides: TGTGCCAGCAGCTTAAGCGCTCCCACGGCCGTCCTGACTTTC. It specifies CASSLSAPTAVLTF.